These 9 T cell receptor beta chains were all obtained from the same sample, sequenced in a study of T cell responses to AZD1222 COVID-19 vaccine. The method was immunoSEQ multiplex PCR; TCRdb's version includes in-frame clones alone and lacks a portion of them. The sample lists roughly 90,000 clones, roughly nine tenths occurring once. Source: peripheral blood, taken 28 days after the second AZD1222 dose. These receptors were collected from an adult who received the AZD1222 COVID-19 vaccine.

The V call is TRBV29-1, the J call TRBJ2-1; D possibly matches TRBD1 or TRBD2 (6 bases each). Germline loops: CDR1 SQVTM, CDR2 ANQGSEA. The CDR3 is 16 amino acids. V was clipped by 4 bases and J by 0 bases, with 16 bases between them. CDR3 sequence (DNA): TGCAGCGTTGTCGGGGGCACTCACAGCTCCTACAATGAGCAGTTCTTC. Translation: CSVVGGTHSSYNEQFF.

V and J are TRBV7-9 and TRBJ2-7; D perhaps matches TRBD2 (6 bases). V was cut by 5 bases and J by 5 bases, with 13 bases left in between. Per the germline V gene, CDR1 is SEHNR and CDR2 is FQNEAQ (reference sequence). The CDR3 spans 13 residues. CDR3 sequence reads: CASSQAPGDEQYF. The CDR3 nucleotides read TGTGCCAGCAGCCAGGCCCCGGGGGACGAGCAGTACTTC.

Remarks on this clone: Other DNA sequences in the sample encode the same CDR3. DNA of the CDR3: TGCGCCAGCAGCTTGGACAGCTCTGGAAACACCATATATTTT. It specifies CASSLDSSGNTIYF. The chain links TRBV5-1 to TRBJ1-3; D remains unclear. Trimming took 0 bases from V and 0 from J, leaving 4 bases between them. The CDR3 consists of 14 residues. CDR1 and CDR2 from the germline V gene are SGHRS and YFSETQ.

The rearrangement links TRBV5-3 to TRBJ1-6, with no clear D. TRBV5-3 carries the ORF label, with uncertain function. The CDR3 length is 15 residues. The V end lost 1 base, the J end lost 7 bases, and 12 bases lay between the germline ends. The CDR3 loop is CARSLPGGLNSPLHF. CDR3 DNA sequence: TGTGCCAGAAGCTTGCCGGGTGGGTTAAATTCACCCCTCCACTTT.

This chain links TRBV6-5 with TRBJ2-1; a possible D gene is TRBD2 (5 bases). Per germline, CDR1 MNHEY and CDR2 SVGAGI. V lost 8 bases, J lost 0 bases, and 11 bases lay in between. The CDR3 runs 14 residues. CDR3 sequence (DNA): TGTGCCAGCCGAATCGGGGACTCCTACAATGAGCAGTTCTTC. Translation gives CASRIGDSYNEQFF.

CDR3 coding DNA: TGTGCCAGCCTCGGCGGGGGACACGAGCAGTACTTC. It codes for CASLGGGHEQYF. V gene TRBV2 combines with J gene TRBJ2-7; 7 bases fit TRBD2. The CDR3 covers 12 residues. Trimming at V came to 8 bases and at J to 5 bases, leaving 6 bases not matched to a gene. In germline, CDR1 is SNHLY, CDR2 FYNNEI.

The chain links TRBV5-1 to TRBJ2-7, with D perhaps TRBD1 or TRBD2 (5 bases each). This CDR3 comprises 14 residues. The V end lost 7 bases, the J end lost 2 bases, and 16 bases lay between the germline ends. CDR1 and CDR2 (germline): SGHRS, YFSETQ. CDR3 protein: CASLRGPGPYEQYF. CDR3 coding DNA: TGCGCCAGCCTCCGGGGCCCCGGTCCCTACGAGCAGTACTTC.

CDR3 in amino acids: CASSISPFPTYEQYF. The CDR3 nucleotides read TGTGCCAGTAGTATTTCGCCGTTCCCTACCTACGAGCAGTACTTC. The chain joins TRBV19 to TRBJ2-7; D is ambiguous. The ends were cut back, 3 bases at V and 2 bases at J, with 14 bases in the middle. Germline-derived CDR1 and CDR2 are LNHDA and SQIVND (reference sequence). The CDR3 has 15 amino acids.

This sequence joins TRBV27 and TRBJ1-2, with TRBD1 matching over 9 bases. J lost 1 base, V lost 4 bases, and 10 bases had no gene match. Germline-derived CDR1 and CDR2 are MNHEY and SMNVEV (reference sequence). The CDR3 is made up of 17 amino acids. DNA of the CDR3: TGTGCCAGCAGTTCCTATCGGACAGGGGATTTTAACTATGGCTACACCTTC. Encoded protein: CASSSYRTGDFNYGYTF.